Listed below are T cell receptor beta chains from one sample, sequenced in a study of response to subunit inactivated influenza vaccine. One entry per CDR3 protein, called by TCRdb with MiXCR from the RT-PCR reads. This table has 500,000 to 600,000 distinct CDR3 sequences, approximately 14% appearing once. The input for sequencing was PBMCs from blood, taken roughly 12 days after vaccination. The source is a man over 45 who received an inactivated influenza vaccine. Both conserved end residues are part of each CDR3. D genes are given only for firm matches. The size field is filled for only some rows; it gives once, few, many or a size class.

V gene	J gene	clone size	D gene	CDR3 DNA	CDR3 protein
TRBV20-1	TRBJ2-5	-	-	TGCAGTGCTAGAGACACCGTTCAAGAGACCCAGTACTTC	CSARDTVQETQYF
TRBV20-1	TRBJ2-1	-	TRBD2	TGCAGTGCTAGAGATTTTAGCGGGAGCAGGGGCTCCTACAATGAGCAGTTCTTC	CSARDFSGSRGSYNEQFF
TRBV4-3	TRBJ1-2	few	-	TGCGCCAGCAGCCTACTCGAGGGAGGGTACGAGGGTGGCTACACCTTC	CASSLLEGGYEGGYTF
TRBV9	TRBJ2-1	few	TRBD2	TGTGCCAGCAGCGTAATGCTAGCGGGAGGGAATGAGCAGTTCTTC	CASSVMLAGGNEQFF
TRBV7-9	TRBJ2-5	-	TRBD2	TGTGCCAGCAGCTTTCAAGGACTAGCGGGGCAAGAGACCCAGTACTTC	CASSFQGLAGQETQYF
TRBV7-8	TRBJ2-5	few	-	TGTGCCAGCAGCTACGGGACGTCAGGGACCCAGTACTTC	CASSYGTSGTQYF
TRBV14	TRBJ2-1	many	-	TGTGCCAGCCGTACACAGAATCGGCAGTTCTTC	CASRTQNRQFF
TRBV6-2/TRBV6-3	TRBJ2-2	-	TRBD1	TGTGCCAGCACACAGGACAGGGTGGTCACCGGGGAGCTGTTTTTT	CASTQDRVVTGELFF
TRBV7-2	TRBJ2-2	-	-	TGTGCCAGCAGCTTAGGGCACGGGACAACCGGGGAGCTGTTTTTT	CASSLGHGTTGELFF
TRBV20-1	TRBJ2-3	-	-	TGCAGTGCTAGTCGGCGGGGGCCCTCTTTGGATACGCAGTATTTT	CSASRRGPSLDTQYF
TRBV4-1	TRBJ1-1	-	TRBD1	TGCGCCAGCAGCCAAGATCCCGGGACAGGGACTGAAGCTTTCTTT	CASSQDPGTGTEAFF
TRBV30	TRBJ2-7	-	-	TGTGCCTGGAAGAGGACAGTTCTATCCTACGAGCAGTACTTC	CAWKRTVLSYEQYF
TRBV18	TRBJ2-7	-	TRBD2	TGTGCCAGCTCACCGGGACTAGCCAAAGCCGAGCAGTACTTC	CASSPGLAKAEQYF
TRBV6-1	TRBJ1-4	many	TRBD1	TGTGCCAGCAGTCAGGGACAGGGGGCGGGGGAAAAACTGTTTTTT	CASSQGQGAGEKLFF
TRBV7-8	TRBJ2-4	-	-	TGTGCCAGCAGCGCCTCTAGGTGGCCCAAAAACATTCAGTACTTC	CASSASRWPKNIQYF
TRBV5-6	TRBJ2-2	-	-	TGTGCCAGCAGCTGGGCGCGGACCGGGGAGCTGTTTTTT	CASSWARTGELFF
TRBV6-2/TRBV6-3	TRBJ2-7	-	-	TGTGCCAGCACCCGAGACGGGGCTCAACACGAGCAGTACTTC	CASTRDGAQHEQYF
TRBV7-3	TRBJ2-1	few	-	TGTGCCAGCAGCCCTCATCCTGCACTTAACAATGAGCAGTTCTTC	CASSPHPALNNEQFF
TRBV30	TRBJ2-5	few	TRBD1	TGTGCCTGGACGGGACAGGTCCAAGAGACCCAGTACTTC	CAWTGQVQETQYF
TRBV7-2	TRBJ2-5	-	TRBD2	TGTGCCAGCAGCTTAATGGCGGGGGGGGAGACCCAGTACTTC	CASSLMAGGETQYF
TRBV20-1	TRBJ2-7	few	TRBD1	TGCAGTTCGACCGGACCCCCGGGACAGGGTTCACACGAGCAGTACTTC	CSSTGPPGQGSHEQYF
TRBV12-3/TRBV12-4	TRBJ2-3	-	TRBD2	TGTGCCAGCAGCCGTTATTGGGCGGGAGGGCCGGGCACAGATACGCAGTATTTT	CASSRYWAGGPGTDTQYF
TRBV27	TRBJ2-7	many	TRBD2	TGTGCCAGCAGTTTATCGACTAGCGGCTCCTACGAGCAGTACTTC	CASSLSTSGSYEQYF
TRBV23-1	TRBJ2-1	-	TRBD2	TGCGCCAGCAGTCAGCCGGGACTAGCGAGCTACAATGAGCAGTTCTTC	CASSQPGLASYNEQFF
TRBV20-1	TRBJ1-5	-	TRBD1	TGCAGTGCTACGACAGGGCATGGCAATCAGCCCCAGCATTTT	CSATTGHGNQPQHF
TRBV28	TRBJ2-7	few	TRBD2	TGTGCCAGCAGTTTTGCTAGCGGGAGATTCGAGCAGTACTTC	CASSFASGRFEQYF
TRBV11-2	TRBJ2-7	-	-	TGTGCCAGCAGCAAGGGCGGGGGCGGTGAGCAGTACTTC	CASSKGGGGEQYF
TRBV5-1	TRBJ1-4	-	-	TGCGCCAGCAGCGATTTGGGCGCGGGGACTAATGAAAAACTGTTTTTT	CASSDLGAGTNEKLFF
TRBV3-1	TRBJ2-7	few	-	TGTGCCAGCAAAAGGGGAGGATCCTACGAGCAGTACTTC	CASKRGGSYEQYF
TRBV5-4	TRBJ1-2	once	-	TGTGCCAGCAGCTTGGTTGCAGGGAGTGGAAGGGATGGCTACACCTTC	CASSLVAGSGRDGYTF
TRBV20-1	TRBJ2-3	-	TRBD2	TGCAGTGCTTCAACCGGGACTAGTACCGAGGATACGCAGTATTTT	CSASTGTSTEDTQYF
TRBV21-1	TRBJ2-7	-	-	TGTGCCAGCAGCAAAGCCCCAGGACGGACCCTTTCCTACGAGCAGTACTTC	CASSKAPGRTLSYEQYF
TRBV4-3	TRBJ2-3	few	-	TGCGCCAGCAGCCAAGAGCAGGGGACAGATACGCAGTATTTT	CASSQEQGTDTQYF
TRBV5-1	TRBJ2-5	few	-	TGCGCCAGCAGAGGGGATGTGGGGGAGACCCAGTACTTC	CASRGDVGETQYF
TRBV7-2	TRBJ1-1	-	-	TGTGCCAGCAGCTTAGCAGTGAATTCAAACACTGAAGCTTTCTTT	CASSLAVNSNTEAFF
TRBV15	TRBJ2-5	few	-	TGTGCCACCAGCTCAAGGGAGACCCAGTACTTC	CATSSRETQYF
TRBV5-1	TRBJ2-3	few	-	TGCGCCAGCAGCTTGGCCCGGACATTTCCAGATACGCAGTATTTT	CASSLARTFPDTQYF
TRBV18	TRBJ2-3	-	-	TGTGCCAGCTCACCCCCCCTGGAGCGGGTCCCTGGCACGCAGTATTTT	CASSPPLERVPGTQYF
TRBV29-1	TRBJ1-2	-	TRBD1	TGCAGAGTTCACCAGGCCGAGGGGGCGAGCGGCTACACCTTC	CRVHQAEGASGYTF
TRBV14	TRBJ1-4	few	-	TGTGCCAGCAGCCATCAGGCTCCAACTAATGAAAAACTGTTTTTT	CASSHQAPTNEKLFF
TRBV5-1	TRBJ2-5	-	-	TGCGCCAGCGCCCCAGGAAGTGAAGAGACCCAGTACTTC	CASAPGSEETQYF
TRBV7-8	TRBJ2-1	few	-	TGTGCCAGCAGCTTGCGAGAAAACTCCTACAATGAGCAGTTCTTC	CASSLRENSYNEQFF
TRBV4-1	TRBJ2-7	few	TRBD2	TGCGCCAGCAGTGAGGGGAGGGGCGTGTCCTACGAGCAGTACTTC	CASSEGRGVSYEQYF
TRBV11-2	TRBJ2-3	-	-	TGTGCCAGCAGCTTAGAGTACGACAGTAGGGGCACAGATACGCAGTATTTT	CASSLEYDSRGTDTQYF
TRBV18	TRBJ2-7	few	-	TGTGCCAGCTCACCACCGATGGGAGAACGGGAGCAGTACTTC	CASSPPMGEREQYF